This T cell receptor beta chain was recovered during a study of graft-versus-host responses after intestinal transplantation. About the research overall: Anti-thymocyte globulin induction preceded about 3 years of tacrolimus and steroid maintenance in all recipients.

Some clones are missing from TCRdb's copy, which holds only in-frame ones; the method was immunoSEQ multiplex PCR. The data show 40,000 to 55,000 clones, about 89% seen once. A word on this clone: As yet, its antigen is unknown.

V trimming: 4 bases; J trimming: 4 bases; junction bases outside the gene matches: 5. The CDR3 loop spans 15 amino acids. Germline V gene sequence: CDR1 MNHNS, CDR2 SASEGT. The V gene is TRBV6-1, the J gene TRBJ2-7, with 12 bases that match TRBD2. The material sequenced was unstimulated CD4+ T cells sorted from spleen or lymph node cells, taken before transplant. The receptor was derived from a human donor who was the organ donor for an intestinal transplant. The CDR3 loop reads CASSAGLAGPYEQYF. The CDR3 nucleotides are TGTGCCAGCAGTGCCGGACTAGCGGGACCGTACGAGCAGTACTTC.